This TCR beta chain was found in a study of regulatory T cells in long-lasting Graves disease (dated by TCRdb to about 2021). With respect to the entire study: Patients with newly diagnosed Graves' disease had been on antithyroid drugs for under 3 months. The study took place in China and was registered as a clinical trial. Persistent Graves' disease patients were compared with newly diagnosed Graves' disease patients by peripheral blood TCR sequencing and RNA sequencing. A total of roughly 33 samples underwent TCR sequencing: about 13 from persistent and roughly 20 from newly diagnosed Graves' disease patients. General study outcomes and caveats: Sequencing and analysis were restricted to the TCR beta chain. Only peripheral blood was studied, because thyroid tissue, the primary lesion, was inaccessible. TRBV28, TRBJ1-2 and TRBJ2-5 were preferentially used in persistent disease, while TRBV20-1 and TRBJ2-1 were favored in newly diagnosed disease. More public clonotypes were shared among persistent patients (under 3,000) than among newly diagnosed patients (approximately 1,000). Lower TCR Shannon entropy and fewer highly expanded clones were observed in persistent Graves' disease patients than in newly diagnosed patients, which suggested clonal expansion. As a limitation, the authors acknowledged that the small sample size may reduce accuracy.

The sample's time point label, in plain terms: newly diagnosed GD, antithyroid drugs for less than 3 months. For both TCR sequencing and RNA sequencing, RNA was extracted from PBMCs using TRIzol. The diagnosis of Graves' disease followed American Thyroid Association guidelines. The patients came from an endocrinology department in Xi'an, China. Each patient gave about 8.1 milliliters of peripheral blood, collected in an EDTA anticoagulant tube. Ficoll Paque Plus density gradient separation was used to isolate PBMCs, and no additional T cell sorting was done. An Agilent 2100 Bioanalyzer and agarose gel were used to check RNA quality, while a NanoDrop 2000 measured RNA concentration. In its sample, this clonotype was seen a few times. No cognate antigen has been identified for it. Base qualities were left out, and no much larger clone turns up one base away. V trim: 0 bases; J trim: 3 bases; unmatched bases: 0. The CDR3 numbers 14 residues from cysteine through phenylalanine. Only CDR3 DNA remains: 42 bases, in frame from the first base. As encoded in the germline V gene, CDR1 is SGHRS while CDR2 is YFSETQ.

The library was obtained by multiplex PCR. Sequencing used an Illumina HiSeq 4000. iRepertoire HTBI primers and Arm-PCR amplification of CDR3 regions were used to construct TCR beta libraries. Before sequencing, the PCR products went through gel purification. For the original study's pipeline: A total of fewer than 70 TRBV and some 15 TRBJ segments were identified across samples and were used for gene usage analysis of CDR3 amino acid clonotypes. COPE and FqMerger were used to merge the filtered high-quality paired reads into contigs. Contigs were aligned with BLAST to IMGT TRBV, TRBD and TRBJ reference genes, and CDR3 was defined per IMGT. Any clonotype with a frequency above 0.1% was counted as a highly expanded clone. Shannon entropy served as the measure of repertoire diversity, while the Gini coefficient captured V-J evenness. Clonotypes shared by more than one individual were considered public. In TCRdb, the public reads were trimmed at Q25 with fastp and aligned with MiXCR, with productive beta chains retained. Rows with one shared CDR3 protein collapse into an entry with the most common genes and DNA. The V and J calls and clone size are TCRdb's, not the authors'. Recorded for this sample are approximately 470,000 distinct CDR3 sequences; around 15% of them occurred a single time. More than 9% of the sample is held by the ten biggest clonotypes.

The same sample was also used in a study of T cells in Graves' hyperthyroidism and ophthalmopathy. The second study reports: Stable Graves' hyperthyroidism was defined as no progression to ophthalmopathy during 18 months of follow-up. The hyperthyroidism patients were between 18 and 65 years old and newly diagnosed, with a disease duration of less than 2 months. Exclusion was applied to patients with uncontrolled infections, other autoimmune diseases, pregnancy or lactation. Clinical symptoms, serum thyroxine and TRAb, thyroid ultrasound, and orbital computed tomography formed the basis for the diagnoses. The first round of RT-PCR for the TCR CDR3 was performed with the HTBI primer set and the Qiagen OneStep RT-PCR kit. Most expanded thyroid clonotypes (frequency above 0.001) were also detected in blood, suggesting blood repertoires may reflect thyroid immune responses. A 13 V-J signature model separated ophthalmopathy from stable hyperthyroidism, with around 90% sensitivity and 81.08% specificity in cross-validation and 80%/75% in testing. In validation, progression to ophthalmopathy was predicted by the model with around 71% sensitivity and roughly 72% specificity, a median of approximately 7.1 months before onset. To identify TCR V-J signatures that set the groups apart, the researchers used a discovery cohort of approximately 98 patients, made up of around 40 with Graves' ophthalmopathy and about 60 with stable Graves' hyperthyroidism. An independent validation cohort of about 19 hyperthyroidism patients and approximately 15 patients who later progressed to ophthalmopathy tested prospective prediction of ophthalmopathy. The 75 to 100 discovery patients were divided at random into training and test sets in a 7:3 ratio. Thyroid tissue and blood T-cell repertoires from six Graves' hyperthyroidism patients were also compared in the study. Following sampling, methimazole starting at 30 mg daily was given to hyperthyroidism patients, and high-dose intravenous methylprednisolone was given to ophthalmopathy patients. Libraries were constructed in a second round of multiplex PCR, after which size selection and purification were performed. Sequencing of the libraries was done on an Illumina HiSeq2000 using paired-end 100 bp reads. SOAPnuke was used to process the raw data, throwing out any read that contained adapters or uncalled bases, had a mean Phred below 15, or lacked an exact constant-primer or identifier match. High-quality paired reads were merged with COPE v1.2.5, and unique nucleotide sequences were defined as clonotypes. MiTCR v1.1 was used to align the clonotypes against IMGT TRBV, TRBD and TRBJ reference segments. Analysis was restricted to V-J combinations with a frequency above 0.0001, which covered roughly 99% of repertoires. The TCS score was defined as the ratio of F50 (clonal expansion) to E x V (chaos), calculated using BLOSUM62-based TCRdist between CDR3 peptides within each V-J. Welch's t-statistics and random forest reduced just over 500 V-J features to about 12, which were used in a naive Bayes classifier (R e1071). Sample size was not statistically predetermined, and blinding of investigators to group allocation was not performed. The paper reports TCR Vbeta CDR3 sequencing of approximately 140 peripheral blood samples: 43 ophthalmopathy, fewer than 80 hyperthyroidism and 17 progressor patients.

This TCR was recovered from a man aged 40-55 years with Graves disease. Donor details come from another sample of the same person, matched by shared clones. The sample consisted of peripheral blood mononuclear cells (PBMCs), taken at new diagnosis, from a patient treated with antithyroid drugs. The chain couples TRBV5-1 to TRBJ2-1; 7 middle bases align to TRBD2. CDR3 protein: CASSLGDYYNEQFF. The sequenced DNA: TGCGCCAGCAGCTTGGGGGACTACTACAATGAGCAGTTCTTC.